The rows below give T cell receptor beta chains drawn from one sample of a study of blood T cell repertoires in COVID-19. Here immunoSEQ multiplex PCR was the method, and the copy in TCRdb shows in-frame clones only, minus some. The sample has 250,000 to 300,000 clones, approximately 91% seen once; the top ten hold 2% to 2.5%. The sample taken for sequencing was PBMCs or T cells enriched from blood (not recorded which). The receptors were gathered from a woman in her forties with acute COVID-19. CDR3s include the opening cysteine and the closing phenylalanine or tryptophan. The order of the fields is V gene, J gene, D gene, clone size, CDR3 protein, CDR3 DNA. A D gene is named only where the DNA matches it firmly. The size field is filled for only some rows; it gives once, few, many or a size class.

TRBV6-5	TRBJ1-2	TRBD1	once	CASSYSGQGSYGYTF	TGTGCCAGCAGTTACTCCGGACAGGGTTCCTATGGCTACACCTTC
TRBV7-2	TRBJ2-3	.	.	CASRNRATDTQYF	TGTGCCAGCAGGAACAGGGCCACAGATACGCAGTATTTT
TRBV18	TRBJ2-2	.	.	CASSPQALGGANTGELFF	TGTGCCAGCTCACCACAGGCACTAGGTGGGGCGAACACCGGGGAGCTGTTTTTT
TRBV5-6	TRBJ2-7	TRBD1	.	CASSFPGQNYEQYF	TGTGCCAGCAGTTTTCCGGGACAGAACTACGAGCAGTACTTC
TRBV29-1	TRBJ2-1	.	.	CSVGEYYNEQFF	TGCAGCGTTGGTGAGTACTACAATGAGCAGTTCTTC
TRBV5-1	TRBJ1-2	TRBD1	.	CASSFDRGGNYGYTF	TGCGCCAGCAGCTTCGACAGGGGCGGAAACTATGGCTACACCTTC
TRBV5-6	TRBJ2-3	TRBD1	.	CASSTIRQGPSTDTQYF	TGTGCCAGCTCTACCATTCGACAGGGCCCTAGCACAGATACGCAGTATTTT
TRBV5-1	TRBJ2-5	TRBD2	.	CASSLGASGQETQYF	TGCGCCAGCAGCTTGGGGGCTAGCGGACAAGAGACCCAGTACTTC
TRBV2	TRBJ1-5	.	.	CASSAFRGSGQPQHF	TGTGCCAGCAGTGCATTTAGGGGTAGTGGTCAGCCCCAGCATTTT
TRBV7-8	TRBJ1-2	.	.	CASSVDRGLVHGYTF	TGTGCCAGCAGCGTGGACAGAGGGCTAGTCCATGGCTACACCTTC
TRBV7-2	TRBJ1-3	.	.	CASSSGGQVGNTIYF	TGTGCCAGCAGCTCGGGGGGGCAGGTTGGAAACACCATATATTTT
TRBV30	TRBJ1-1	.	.	CAWSGGAGGEAFF	TGTGCCTGGAGTGGCGGGGCGGGGGGTGAAGCTTTCTTT
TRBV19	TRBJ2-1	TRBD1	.	CASSSMGQGGKVEQFF	TGTGCCAGTAGTTCAATGGGACAGGGGGGAAAGGTTGAGCAGTTCTTC
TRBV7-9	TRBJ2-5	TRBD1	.	CASSLNRDRGQETQYF	TGTGCCAGCAGCTTAAACCGGGACAGGGGCCAAGAGACCCAGTACTTC
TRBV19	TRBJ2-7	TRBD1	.	CASSLRQGSYEQYF	TGTGCCAGTAGCCTTCGACAGGGCTCCTACGAGCAGTACTTC
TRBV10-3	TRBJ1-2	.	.	CAISEGRLLNYGYTF	TGTGCCATCAGTGAGGGCCGATTACTAAACTATGGCTACACCTTC